This T cell receptor (beta chain) was sequenced for a study of blood T cell repertoires in COVID-19. Sequenced by immunoSEQ multiplex PCR; TCRdb stores in-frame clones only, minus some. The profile shows 110,000 to 150,000 clones, around nine tenths of them singletons. The material sequenced was peripheral blood. The TCR was taken from a woman aged 35 to 49 with acute or convalescent COVID-19.

CDR3 DNA sequence: TGTGCCAGCAGCCCTGACAGAGCCGAGAGCAATCAGCCCCAGCATTTT. Encoded protein: CASSPDRAESNQPQHF. The rearrangement uses TRBV9 and TRBJ1-5, with TRBD1 as a possible D gene (5 bases). The CDR3 is 16 residues long. The germline V gene encodes CDR1 SGDLS and CDR2 YYNGEE. Trimming removed 4 bases at V and 1 base at J, with 15 bases between.